This TCR beta chain came from a study of cytomegalovirus exposure and HLA in healthy donors. As regards this clone: The antigen is undetermined.

Study observations and caveats: Reports described diagnosis of cytomegalovirus status by the classifier as highly specific and sensitive. A few CMV-associated chains were confirmed in vitro to be specific for CMV antigens.

From germline, CDR1 is GTSNPN and CDR2 SVGIG (reference sequence). The CDR3 covers 15 residues. After removal of 0 bases from V and 7 bases from J, the junction contained 2 bases not matched to a gene. Some clones are missing from TCRdb's copy, which holds only in-frame ones; the method was immunoSEQ multiplex PCR. This sample yields under 140,000 clones, of which approximately 89% are seen a single time; over 1.5% belongs to the top ten. Source material: PBMCs. This chain connects TRBV30 to TRBJ1-6; TRBD1 aligns across 11 bases. This clonotype originated in a woman younger than 30 in good health and CMV-seronegative. The chain's CDR3 is CAWSVRTGGNSPLHF. CDR3 coding DNA: TGTGCCTGGAGTGTACGGACAGGGGGCAATTCACCCCTCCACTTT.